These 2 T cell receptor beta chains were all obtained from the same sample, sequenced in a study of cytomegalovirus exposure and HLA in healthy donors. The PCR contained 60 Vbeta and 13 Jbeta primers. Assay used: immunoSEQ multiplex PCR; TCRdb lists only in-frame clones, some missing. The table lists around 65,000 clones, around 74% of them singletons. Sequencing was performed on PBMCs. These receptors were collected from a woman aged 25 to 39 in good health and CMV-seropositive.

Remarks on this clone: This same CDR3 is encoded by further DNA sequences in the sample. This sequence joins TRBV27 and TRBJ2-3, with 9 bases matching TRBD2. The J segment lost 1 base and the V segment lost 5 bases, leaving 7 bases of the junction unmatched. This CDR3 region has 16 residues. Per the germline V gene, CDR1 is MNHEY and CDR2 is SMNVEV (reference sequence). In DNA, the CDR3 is TGTGCCAGCAGTCGCGCGGGAGGGCCGCGCACAGATACGCAGTATTTT. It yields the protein CASSRAGGPRTDTQYF.

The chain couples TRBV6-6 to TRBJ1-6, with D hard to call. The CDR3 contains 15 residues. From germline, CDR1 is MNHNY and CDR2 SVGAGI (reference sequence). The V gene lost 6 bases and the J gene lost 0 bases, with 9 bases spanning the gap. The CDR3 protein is CASREASSYNSPLHF. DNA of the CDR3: TGTGCCAGCAGGGAGGCGAGCTCCTATAATTCACCCCTCCACTTT.